This T cell receptor beta chain is drawn from a study of beta chain features in type 1 diabetes. The overall study: The number of sorted cells examined across all samples was 107,917,701. Study conclusions and caveats: Type 1 diabetes patients had TCRB CDR3s that were shorter (moderately but significantly so) in all four CD4+ subsets. The study found fewer insertions and more deletions at VDJ junctions in type 1 diabetes patients.

J gave up 8 bases and V 0 bases, and 2 bases lay outside the gene matches. Germline CDR1 and CDR2: SGHRS and YFSETQ. This CDR3 region has 13 residues. In total, each donor contributed a single heparinised blood draw that averaged about 120 mL. All of the isolated RNA was reverse transcribed, so expressed TCRB transcripts were sequenced. Repertoires were generated with immunoSEQ multiplex PCR, while TCRdb's copy carries only in-frame clones and drops some. In the table there are some 410,000 clones, roughly 10% of which are singletons. This clone has more than one count but fewer than ten. The antigen is undetermined. Distinct nucleotide sequences in the sample also encode this CDR3.

The source is a woman between 18 and 30 years old in good health. Material for sequencing was naive CD4+ T cells from blood. This rearrangement joins TRBV5-1 to TRBJ2-1; 7 bases match TRBD2. As DNA, the CDR3 is TGCGCCAGCAGCTTGGTGGCGGGGGATGAGCAGTTCTTC. Its translation: CASSLVAGDEQFF.